This is a list of T cell receptor beta chains from one sample in a study of shared clonotypes between healthy human individuals. The method was immunoSEQ multiplex PCR; TCRdb's version includes in-frame clones alone and lacks a portion of them. The repertoire includes millions of clones, 90% to 95% of them detected once, and 0.39% sits in the top ten. The specimen was naive CD4+ T cells from PBMCs. Receptors were obtained from a young man in good health. Some clones in this sample may be carry-over from other donors' samples. The CDR3 runs from the conserved cysteine through the conserved F or W. The D gene is left open where the match is weak. Clone size, where shown, is once, few, many, or a class for clones that have expanded.

j_gene	d_gene	abundance	v_gene	CDR3nt	CDR3aa
TRBJ2-1	NA	NA	TRBV28	TGTGCCAGCAGGTGGAACTCCTACAATGAGCAGTTCTTC	CASRWNSYNEQFF
TRBJ2-7	NA	NA	TRBV20-1	TGCAGTGCTCCGGCTACCTACGAGCAGTACTTC	CSAPATYEQYF
TRBJ1-3	NA	NA	TRBV25-1	TGTGCCAGCAGTGAACACAGTCTCCCTGGAAACACCATATATTTT	CASSEHSLPGNTIYF
TRBJ2-1	TRBD1	NA	TRBV11-1	TGTGCCAGCAGCCAGGGACAGGCGAAGTACAATGAGCAGTTCTTC	CASSQGQAKYNEQFF
TRBJ2-3	TRBD2	NA	TRBV7-2	TGTGCCAGCAGCTTATGGACTAGCGGAAGCACAGATACGCAGTATTTT	CASSLWTSGSTDTQYF
TRBJ2-3	TRBD2	NA	TRBV18	TGTGCCAGCTCACCGGGGACTAGCGGGAGCGTAGATACGCAGTATTTT	CASSPGTSGSVDTQYF
TRBJ2-1	TRBD2	NA	TRBV18	TGTGCCAGCTCACCTTCCCGGACTAGCATGTCCTACAATGAGCAGTTCTTC	CASSPSRTSMSYNEQFF
TRBJ2-5	TRBD2	NA	TRBV5-6	TGTGCCAGCAGCCTCCGCGTGGTTAGCGGGGGCGGAGAGACCCAGTACTTC	CASSLRVVSGGGETQYF
TRBJ1-4	NA	few	TRBV28	TGTGCCAGCATCGGGTCAACTTGGGATGAAAAACTGTTTTTT	CASIGSTWDEKLFF
TRBJ2-5	TRBD1	NA	TRBV18	TGTGCCAGCTCCCCTTCTCGACAGGGAGAGACCCAGTACTTC	CASSPSRQGETQYF
TRBJ2-5	NA	NA	TRBV5-1	TGCGCCAGCAGCTTCCAACTAAGGGAAGAGACCCAGTACTTC	CASSFQLREETQYF
TRBJ2-1	NA	NA	TRBV7-2	TGTGCCAGCAGCCCAGGGGGAGGGAGGGCCGGTGAGCAGTTCTTC	CASSPGGGRAGEQFF
TRBJ1-2	TRBD1	NA	TRBV6-1	TGTGCCAGCAGTCGGGACAGCAACTATGGCTACACCTTC	CASSRDSNYGYTF
TRBJ2-7	TRBD1	NA	TRBV6-5	TGTGCCAGCAGTCGACAGGGGGCTCTTTACGAGCAGTACTTC	CASSRQGALYEQYF
TRBJ2-1	NA	NA	TRBV5-1	TGCGCCAGCAGCTTAGACGAGGCGTTTGAGCAGTTCTTC	CASSLDEAFEQFF
TRBJ1-5	NA	NA	TRBV28	TGTGCCAGCAGGCGACAGTTCGGGCAGCCCCAGCATTTT	CASRRQFGQPQHF
TRBJ1-4	NA	NA	TRBV7-2	TGTGCCAGCAGCCCGGGGGGCCGTAATGAAAAACTGTTTTTT	CASSPGGRNEKLFF
TRBJ2-3	TRBD2	NA	TRBV29-1	TGCAGCGTACACGGACTAGCGGGACCCACAGATACGCAGTATTTT	CSVHGLAGPTDTQYF
TRBJ2-1	TRBD2	NA	TRBV9	TGTGCCAGCAGCCTATCCCCTCAGGGACTAGTTAATGAGCAGTTCTTC	CASSLSPQGLVNEQFF
TRBJ2-5	TRBD2	once	TRBV4-2	TGTGCCAGCAGCCAAGAGGGCGGGAGGTCCCAAGAGACCCAGTACTTC	CASSQEGGRSQETQYF
TRBJ2-3	TRBD2	NA	TRBV2	TGTGCCAGCAGTGAGGCTAGCGGGAGCCTAGATACGCAGTATTTT	CASSEASGSLDTQYF
TRBJ2-3	NA	NA	TRBV6-1	TGTGCCAGCAGTCCAGAGATTCGGGGCACAGATACGCAGTATTTT	CASSPEIRGTDTQYF
TRBJ2-3	NA	NA	TRBV11-2	TGTGCCAGCAGCCGGGACTCAGGGAATACGCAGTATTTT	CASSRDSGNTQYF
TRBJ1-2	NA	NA	TRBV18	TGTGCCAGCTCACCATCACGGCCAGACTATGGCTACACCTTC	CASSPSRPDYGYTF
TRBJ2-1	NA	NA	TRBV10-3	TGTGCCATCAGCTCCACTCGGGATAAGTACAATGAGCAGTTCTTC	CAISSTRDKYNEQFF
TRBJ2-7	NA	NA	TRBV5-1	TGCGCCAGCAGCTTGGTGGCCCCGGGGCCCGAGCAGTACTTC	CASSLVAPGPEQYF
TRBJ2-1	NA	NA	TRBV11-2	TGTGCCAGCAGCTTAGAGTGGGTTGGGTACAATGAGCAGTTCTTC	CASSLEWVGYNEQFF
TRBJ2-7	TRBD2	NA	TRBV5-1	TGCGCCAGCAGCCCACTAGCGGGAGGCTACGAGCAGTACTTC	CASSPLAGGYEQYF
TRBJ2-7	TRBD1	NA	TRBV18	TGTGCCAGCTCACCTGGAGGACAGGGCCGCTACGAGCAGTACTTC	CASSPGGQGRYEQYF
TRBJ1-1	NA	few	TRBV7-3	TGTGCCAGCAGCTTATACAGAGGTACTGAAGCTTTCTTT	CASSLYRGTEAFF
TRBJ2-7	NA	once	TRBV7-3	TGTGCCAGCAGCCTTTCCCCCAACTACGAGCAGTACTTC	CASSLSPNYEQYF
TRBJ2-7	NA	NA	TRBV29-1	TGCAGCGTTGAATTAGGGAACCGCCTTAACTCCTACGAGCAGTACTTC	CSVELGNRLNSYEQYF
TRBJ1-2	NA	once	TRBV28	TGTGCCAGCAGTTCAGCCCGGCGGGGCTACACCTTC	CASSSARRGYTF
TRBJ2-2	NA	NA	TRBV5-6	TGTGCCAGCAGCTTGGGGTACACAAACACCGGGGAGCTGTTTTTT	CASSLGYTNTGELFF
TRBJ1-5	NA	NA	TRBV5-1	TGCGCCAGCAGCCAGACAGGAGTCAATCAGCCCCAGCATTTT	CASSQTGVNQPQHF
TRBJ2-1	TRBD2	NA	TRBV25-1	TGTGCCAGCAGTGAACTAGCGGGAGATCAGAAGAATGAGCAGTTCTTC	CASSELAGDQKNEQFF
TRBJ2-7	NA	NA	TRBV7-9	TGTGCCAGCAGCTCCGGTGGGTGGGGGGCGTTAAAGAGGGAGCAGTACTTC	CASSSGGWGALKREQYF
TRBJ2-3	NA	NA	TRBV5-5	TGTGCCAGCAGCTCCGGCGGGACAGATACGCAGTATTTT	CASSSGGTDTQYF
TRBJ1-5	NA	NA	TRBV5-4	TGTGCCAGCAGCCTGCTCTCTGGGGCCCAGCATTTT	CASSLLSGAQHF
TRBJ1-1	NA	NA	TRBV15	TGTGCCACCAGCAGAGATTTTGGGGAAGCTTTCTTT	CATSRDFGEAFF
TRBJ2-1	TRBD2	NA	TRBV11-1	TGTGCCAGCAGCTTGTCGACTAGCGGGAAAAACAATGAGCAGTTCTTC	CASSLSTSGKNNEQFF
TRBJ2-1	NA	NA	TRBV15	TGTGCCACCAGCAGGAAAGGGGACACCTACAATGAGCAGTTCTTC	CATSRKGDTYNEQFF
TRBJ2-1	NA	NA	TRBV5-6	TGTGCCAGCAGCTTGATACGGGATGGGGATGAGCAGTTCTTC	CASSLIRDGDEQFF
TRBJ2-5	NA	NA	TRBV28	TGTGCCAGCAGTTTTCGGGTTACGGAGACCCAGTACTTC	CASSFRVTETQYF
TRBJ2-2	NA	NA	TRBV9	TGTGCCAGCAGCGTAGCTCCGGGAGAAGCGGGGGAGCTGTTTTTT	CASSVAPGEAGELFF
TRBJ2-1	TRBD2	NA	TRBV7-9	TGTGCCAGCCGCCCAAGCGGGGGGAGCTCCTACAATGAGCAGTTCTTC	CASRPSGGSSYNEQFF
TRBJ1-5	TRBD1	NA	TRBV7-2	TGTGCCAGCAGCTTAGGACAGGGGGCCCCCAATCAGCCCCAGCATTTT	CASSLGQGAPNQPQHF
TRBJ2-7	TRBD2	NA	TRBV23-1	TGCGCCAGCAGTCAATATGGGCTAGCGGGAGGGCGGGTAACGTGCGAGCAGTACTTC	CASSQYGLAGGRVTCEQYF
TRBJ2-3	NA	NA	TRBV6-1	TGTGCCAGCAGTGCTATTGAGATGGGCCCTAGCGGCACAGATACGCAGTATTTT	CASSAIEMGPSGTDTQYF
TRBJ2-7	TRBD1	NA	TRBV7-8	TGTGCCAGCAGCTTAGACTGGACAGGGGGCCCCTACGAGCAGTACTTC	CASSLDWTGGPYEQYF
TRBJ1-2	NA	NA	TRBV4-3	TGCGCCAGCAGCCAAGATTTAACCAGACAGGACTATGGCTACACCTTC	CASSQDLTRQDYGYTF
TRBJ2-3	NA	NA	TRBV11-2	TGTGCCAGCAGCCCTGACCAACTCTCCGCCACGCAGTATTTT	CASSPDQLSATQYF
TRBJ2-1	TRBD2	NA	TRBV14	TGTGCCAGCAGCCAAGATCGGGGAGGGTGGCAGTTCTTC	CASSQDRGGWQFF
TRBJ1-2	TRBD1	few	TRBV19	TGTGCCAGTAGTACCTCGACAGGGAACTATGGCTACACCTTC	CASSTSTGNYGYTF
TRBJ2-1	NA	NA	TRBV11-3	TGTGCCAGCAGCTACCGGACAGATTCAAGCACCTACAATGAGCAGTTCTTC	CASSYRTDSSTYNEQFF